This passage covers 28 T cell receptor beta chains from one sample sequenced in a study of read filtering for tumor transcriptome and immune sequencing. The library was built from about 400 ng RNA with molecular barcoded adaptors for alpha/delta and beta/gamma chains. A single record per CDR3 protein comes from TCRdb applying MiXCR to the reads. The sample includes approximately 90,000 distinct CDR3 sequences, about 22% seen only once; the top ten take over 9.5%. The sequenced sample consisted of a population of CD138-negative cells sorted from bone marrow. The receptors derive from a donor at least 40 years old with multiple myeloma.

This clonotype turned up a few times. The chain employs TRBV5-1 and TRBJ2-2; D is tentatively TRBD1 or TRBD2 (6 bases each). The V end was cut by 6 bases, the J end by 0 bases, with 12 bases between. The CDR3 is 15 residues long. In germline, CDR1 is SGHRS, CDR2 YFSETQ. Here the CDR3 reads CASMSGGPNTGELFF. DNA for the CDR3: TGCGCCAGCATGTCCGGGGGCCCGAACACCGGGGAGCTGTTTTTT.

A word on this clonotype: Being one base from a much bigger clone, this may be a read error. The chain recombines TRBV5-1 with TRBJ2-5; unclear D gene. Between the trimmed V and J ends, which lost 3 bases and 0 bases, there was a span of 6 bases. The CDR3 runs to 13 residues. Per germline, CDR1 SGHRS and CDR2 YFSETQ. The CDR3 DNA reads TGCGCCAGCAGCTCGACATACCAAGAGACCCAGTACTTC. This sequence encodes CASSSTYQETQYF.

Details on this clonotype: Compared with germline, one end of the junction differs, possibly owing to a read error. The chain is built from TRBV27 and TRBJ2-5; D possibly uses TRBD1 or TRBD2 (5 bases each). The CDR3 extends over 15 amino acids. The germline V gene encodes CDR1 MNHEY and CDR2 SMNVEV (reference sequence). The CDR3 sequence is CASSLRPQGRETQHF. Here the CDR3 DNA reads TGTGCCAGCAGTTTACGCCCCCAGGGTAGGGAGACCCAGCACTTC.

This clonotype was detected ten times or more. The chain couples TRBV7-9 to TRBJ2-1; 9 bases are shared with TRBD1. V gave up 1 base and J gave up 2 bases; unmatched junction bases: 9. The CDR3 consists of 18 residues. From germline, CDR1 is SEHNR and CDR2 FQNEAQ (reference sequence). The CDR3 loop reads CASSLGHTGTGPYNEQFF. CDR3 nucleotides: TGTGCCAGCAGCTTAGGCCATACCGGGACAGGGCCCTACAATGAGCAGTTCTTC.

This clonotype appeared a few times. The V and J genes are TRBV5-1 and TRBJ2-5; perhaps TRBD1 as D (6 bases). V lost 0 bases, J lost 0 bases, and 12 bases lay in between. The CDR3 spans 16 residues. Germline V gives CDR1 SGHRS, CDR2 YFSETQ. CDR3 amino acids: CASSLAGTLYQETQYF. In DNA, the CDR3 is TGCGCCAGCAGCTTGGCCGGGACATTGTACCAAGAGACCCAGTACTTC.

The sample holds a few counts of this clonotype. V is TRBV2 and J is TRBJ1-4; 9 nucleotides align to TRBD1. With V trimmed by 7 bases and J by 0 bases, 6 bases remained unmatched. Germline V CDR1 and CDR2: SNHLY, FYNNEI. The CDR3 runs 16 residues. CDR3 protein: CASKGTGSATNEKLFF. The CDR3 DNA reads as TGTGCCAGCAAGGGGACAGGGAGTGCAACTAATGAAAAACTGTTTTTT.

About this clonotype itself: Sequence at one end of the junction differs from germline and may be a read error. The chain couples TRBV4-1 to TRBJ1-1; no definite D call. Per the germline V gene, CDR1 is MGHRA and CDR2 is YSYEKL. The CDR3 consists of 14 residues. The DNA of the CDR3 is TGCGCCAGCAACCAAGTCTCCGGGAGCACTGAAGCTTTCTTT. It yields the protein CASNQVSGSTEAFF.

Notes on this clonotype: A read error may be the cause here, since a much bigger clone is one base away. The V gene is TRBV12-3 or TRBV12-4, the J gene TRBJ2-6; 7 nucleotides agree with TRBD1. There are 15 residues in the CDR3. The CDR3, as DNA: TGTACCAGCAGATACAGGGGCACTGGGGCCAACGTCCTGACTTTC. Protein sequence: CTSRYRGTGANVLTF.

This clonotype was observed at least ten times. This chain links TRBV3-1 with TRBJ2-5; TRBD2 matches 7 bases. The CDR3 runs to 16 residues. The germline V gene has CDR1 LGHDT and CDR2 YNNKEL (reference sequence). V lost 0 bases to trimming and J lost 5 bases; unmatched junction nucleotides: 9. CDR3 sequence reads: CASSQEMSSGQETQYF. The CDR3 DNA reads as TGTGCCAGCAGCCAAGAGATGTCTAGCGGCCAGGAGACCCAGTACTTC.

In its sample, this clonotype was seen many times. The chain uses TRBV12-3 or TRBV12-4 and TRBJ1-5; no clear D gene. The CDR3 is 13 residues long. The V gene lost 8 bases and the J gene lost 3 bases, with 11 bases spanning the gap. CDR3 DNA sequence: TGTGCCAGCGGGAGGGCCGACAATCAGCCCCAGCATTTT. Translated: CASGRADNQPQHF.

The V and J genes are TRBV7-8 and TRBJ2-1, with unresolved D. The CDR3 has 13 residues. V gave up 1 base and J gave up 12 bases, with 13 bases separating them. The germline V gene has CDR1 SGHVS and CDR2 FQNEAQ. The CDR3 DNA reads TGTGCCAGCAGCTTAGAGGCGCCGTTGGGGCAGTTCTTC. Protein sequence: CASSLEAPLGQFF.

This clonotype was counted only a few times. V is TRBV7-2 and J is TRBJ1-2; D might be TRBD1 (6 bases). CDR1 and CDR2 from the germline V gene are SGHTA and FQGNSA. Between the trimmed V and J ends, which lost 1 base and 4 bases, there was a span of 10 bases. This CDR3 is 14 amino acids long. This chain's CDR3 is CASSLGTVSYGYTF. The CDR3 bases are TGTGCCAGCAGCTTAGGGACAGTCTCCTATGGCTACACCTTC. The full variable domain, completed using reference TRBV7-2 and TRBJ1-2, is GAGVSQSPSNKVTEKGKDVELRCDPISGHTALYWYRQSLGQGLEFLIYFQGNSAPDKSGLPSDRFSAERTGGSVSTLTIQRTQQEDSAVYLCASSLGTVSYGYTFGSGTRLTVV.

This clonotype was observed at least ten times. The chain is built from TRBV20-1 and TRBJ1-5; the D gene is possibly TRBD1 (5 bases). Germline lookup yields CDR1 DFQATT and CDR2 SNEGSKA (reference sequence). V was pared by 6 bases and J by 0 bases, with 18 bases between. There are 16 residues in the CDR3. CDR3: CSAPSRGGDSNQPQHF. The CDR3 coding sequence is TGCAGTGCCCCCTCGCGGGGGGGGGATAGCAATCAGCCCCAGCATTTT.

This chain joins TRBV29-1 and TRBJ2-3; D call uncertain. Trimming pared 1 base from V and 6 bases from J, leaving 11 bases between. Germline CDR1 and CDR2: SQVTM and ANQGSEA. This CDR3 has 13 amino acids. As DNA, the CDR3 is TGCAGCGTTGAAGGGTTAGATTCGGATACGCAGTATTTT. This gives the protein CSVEGLDSDTQYF.

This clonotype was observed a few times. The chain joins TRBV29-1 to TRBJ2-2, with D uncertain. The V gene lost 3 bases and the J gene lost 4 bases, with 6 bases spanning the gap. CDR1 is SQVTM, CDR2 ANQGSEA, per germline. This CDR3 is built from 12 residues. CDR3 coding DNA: TGCAGCGTTGAGGGAAGCACCGGGGAGCTGTTTTTT. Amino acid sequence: CSVEGSTGELFF.

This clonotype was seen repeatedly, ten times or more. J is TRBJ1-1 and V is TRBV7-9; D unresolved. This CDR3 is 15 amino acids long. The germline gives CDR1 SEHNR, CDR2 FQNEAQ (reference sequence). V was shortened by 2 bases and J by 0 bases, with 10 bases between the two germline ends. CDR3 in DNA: TGTGCCAGCAGCTTATCCCGGAGATTGAACACTGAAGCTTTCTTT. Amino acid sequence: CASSLSRRLNTEAFF. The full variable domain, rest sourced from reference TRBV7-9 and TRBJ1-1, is DTGVSQNPRHKITKRGQNVTFRCDPISEHNRLYWYRQTLGQGPEFLTYFQNEAQLEKSRLLSDRFSAERPKGSFSTLEIQRTEQGDSAMYLCASSLSRRLNTEAFFGQGTRLTVV.

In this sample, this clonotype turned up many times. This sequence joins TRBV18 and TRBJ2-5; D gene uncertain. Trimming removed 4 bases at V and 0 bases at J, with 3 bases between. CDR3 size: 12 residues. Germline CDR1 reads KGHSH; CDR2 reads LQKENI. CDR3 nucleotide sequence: TGTGCCAGCTCACAGTACCAAGAGACCCAGTACTTC. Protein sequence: CASSQYQETQYF. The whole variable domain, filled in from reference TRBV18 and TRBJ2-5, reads NAGVMQNPRHLVRRRGQEARLRCSPMKGHSHVYWYRQLPEEGLKFMVYLQKENIIDESGMPKERFSAEFPKEGPSILRIQQVVRGDSAAYFCASSQYQETQYFGPGTRLLVL.

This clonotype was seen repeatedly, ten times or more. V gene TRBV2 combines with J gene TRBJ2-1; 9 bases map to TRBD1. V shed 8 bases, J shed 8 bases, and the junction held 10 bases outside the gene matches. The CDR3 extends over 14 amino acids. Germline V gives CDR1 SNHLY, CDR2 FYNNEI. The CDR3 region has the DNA TGTGCCAGCGGGAACAGGGGGCTGGACGATGAGCAGTTCTTC. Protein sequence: CASGNRGLDDEQFF.

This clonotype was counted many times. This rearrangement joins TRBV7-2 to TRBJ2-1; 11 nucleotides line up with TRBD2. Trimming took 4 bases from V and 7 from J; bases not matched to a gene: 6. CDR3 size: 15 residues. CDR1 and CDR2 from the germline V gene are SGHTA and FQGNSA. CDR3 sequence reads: CASSYRLAGSNEQFF. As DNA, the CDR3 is TGTGCCAGCAGCTATAGACTAGCGGGGTCGAATGAGCAGTTCTTC.

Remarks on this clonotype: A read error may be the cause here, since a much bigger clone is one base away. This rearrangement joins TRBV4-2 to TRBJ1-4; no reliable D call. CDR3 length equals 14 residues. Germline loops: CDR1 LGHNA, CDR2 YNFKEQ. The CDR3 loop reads CASSQDHHNERLFF. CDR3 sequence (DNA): TGTGCCAGCAGCCAAGATCATCATAATGAAAGACTGTTTTTT.

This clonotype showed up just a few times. DNA of the CDR3: TGCAGTGCTAGAGCGGGGGGCGGCCAAGAGACCCAGTACTTC. Amino acid sequence: CSARAGGGQETQYF. The V gene is TRBV20-1, the J gene TRBJ2-5; D perhaps matches TRBD2 (7 bases). Germline-derived CDR1 and CDR2 are DFQATT and SNEGSKA (reference sequence). V shed 1 base and J shed 1 base, with 10 bases lying between them. The CDR3 has 14 residues.

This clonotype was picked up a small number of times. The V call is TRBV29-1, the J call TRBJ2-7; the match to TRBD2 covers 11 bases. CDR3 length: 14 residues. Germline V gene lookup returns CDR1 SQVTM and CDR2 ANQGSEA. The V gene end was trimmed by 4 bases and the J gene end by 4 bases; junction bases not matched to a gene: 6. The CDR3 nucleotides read TGCAGCGTTGTTACTAGCGGGGGATTTTACGAGCAGTACTTC. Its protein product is CSVVTSGGFYEQYF.

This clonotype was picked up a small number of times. The chain's CDR3 is CAIGNTEAFF. The CDR3, as DNA: TGTGCCATCGGGAACACTGAAGCTTTCTTT. The chain recombines TRBV21-1 with TRBJ1-1. TRBV21-1 is annotated as a pseudogene. CDR3 length: 10 amino acids.

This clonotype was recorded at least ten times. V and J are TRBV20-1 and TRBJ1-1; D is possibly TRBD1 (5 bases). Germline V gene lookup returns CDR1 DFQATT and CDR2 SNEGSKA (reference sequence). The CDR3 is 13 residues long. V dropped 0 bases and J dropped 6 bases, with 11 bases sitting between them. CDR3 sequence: CSARDQGTAEAFF. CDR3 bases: TGCAGTGCTAGAGATCAGGGTACGGCTGAAGCTTTCTTT.

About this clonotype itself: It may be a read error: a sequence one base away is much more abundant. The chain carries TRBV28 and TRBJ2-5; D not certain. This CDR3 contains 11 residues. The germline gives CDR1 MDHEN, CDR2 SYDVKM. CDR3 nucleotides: TGTGCCAGCAAGGCTCAAGAGGCCCAGTACTTC. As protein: CASKAQEAQYF.

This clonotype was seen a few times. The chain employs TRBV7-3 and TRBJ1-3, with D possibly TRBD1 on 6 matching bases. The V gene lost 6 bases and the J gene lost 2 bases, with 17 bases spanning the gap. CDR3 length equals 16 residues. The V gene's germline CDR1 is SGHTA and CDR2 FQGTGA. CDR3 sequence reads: CASSRAGPGAGNTIYF. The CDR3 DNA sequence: TGTGCCAGCAGTCGAGCAGGCCCAGGGGCTGGAAACACCATATATTTT.

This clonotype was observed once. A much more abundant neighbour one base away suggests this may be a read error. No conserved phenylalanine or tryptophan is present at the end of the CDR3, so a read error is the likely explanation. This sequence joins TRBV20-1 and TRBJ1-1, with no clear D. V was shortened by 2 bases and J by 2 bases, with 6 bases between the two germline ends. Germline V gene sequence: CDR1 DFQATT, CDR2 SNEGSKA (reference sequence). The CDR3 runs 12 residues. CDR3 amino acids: CSARQVNTEAFL. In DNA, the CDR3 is TGCAGTGCTAGACAGGTTAACACTGAAGCTTTCCTT.

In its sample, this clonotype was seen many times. This chain's CDR3 is CASSLAPSGGMTQETQYF. CDR3 DNA sequence: TGTGCCAGCAGCTTAGCCCCTAGCGGGGGAATGACACAAGAGACCCAGTACTTC. The chain combines TRBV7-2 with TRBJ2-5; TRBD2 aligns across 10 bases. This CDR3 region has 18 residues. The germline V gene has CDR1 SGHTA and CDR2 FQGNSA. The V and J ends lost 0 bases and 2 bases, in that order; junction bases with no gene match: 9.